This entry concerns a single TCR beta chain. This clone was seen just once. Its antigen specificity is not known. Base qualities are not provided; no much larger clone lies one nucleotide away. The CDR3 starts with the cysteine, ends with the phenylalanine, and has 15 residues. Only the CDR3 DNA stays, 45 bases, in frame from base 1. As encoded in the germline V gene, CDR1 is SGHTA while CDR2 is FQGNSA. Cut back by 5 bases and 7 bases, the V and J ends lie 21 bases apart. Using the deep immunoSEQ assay, multiplex PCR amplified TCR CDR3 regions from genomic DNA. Genomic DNA extracted from each cell subset was distributed evenly over all wells of several immunoSEQ 96-well plates, and each plate served as one replicate. For sorted subsets, 150 to 250 ng genomic DNA, equal to some 28,000 T cell genomes, was loaded into each replicate PCR. The purified libraries were quantified using a Qubit 3.0 fluorometer, sized with a Bioanalyzer 2100, and then quantified again using the KAPA Library Quantification kit. Each immunoSEQ 96-well plate was sequenced on its own single-read 150-cycle Illumina NextSeq 550 flow cell. Processing in the source paper ran as follows. The immunoSEQ output contained only junctional sequences without quality scores, so filtering could not match that applied to full-length reads. Sequences were annotated with PyIR, a Python wrapper for IgBLAST v1.9, using IMGT germline references to assign V/J genes and CDR3. Reads were filtered out if the reads had weak V/J assignments (E-value above 1e-6), no CDR3, stop codons, out-of-frame junctions, or ambiguous translated residues. V3J clonotypes were defined as sequences sharing an identical inferred V gene, J gene, and CDR3 amino acid sequence. Percentage overlap between repertoires was computed as shared unique clonotypes divided by the size of the smaller repertoire. Richness of each repertoire was evaluated using RTK rarefaction, the Chao1 estimator, and Recon v2.1 estimates of unobserved clonotypes. For all TCRbeta clonotypes obtained by the gDNA method from several donors, generation probabilities were computed with OLGA. TCRdb carries this immuneACCESS record with in-frame sequences only. Its versions omit some clonotypes, under half of them owing to an unresolved V gene in the studies checked, with the rest unexplained. The V and J calls and clone size were taken over from that table, and D and trimming were inferred from the DNA. The sample table contains around 2.3 million clones; only one count was recorded for approximately 96% of them. Together, the top ten hold around 0.13% of the sample.

This specimen comes from a study of shared clonotypes between healthy human individuals (dated by TCRdb to about 2020). As for the study more broadly: Three men and two women, aged 18 to 49 years, made up the cohort. For each donor, CD4 naive and CD4 memory were each given three plates, CD8 naive was given two plates, and CD8 memory was given one plate. Between about 0.94 and 8.9 billion PBMCs per donor were obtained by leukapheresis. Different laboratories and diverse techniques were used to prepare libraries and sequence TCR repertoires, to increase sequencing depth and limit assay-specific biases. Blood TCR repertoires of about 5 healthy adults were deeply sequenced to estimate repertoire size and the extent of clonotype sharing between individuals.

Donors were healthy HIV-negative adults with no recently reported acute infections or vaccinations. Every donor was a Caucasian adult residing in Nashville, Tennessee, USA. CD4+ T cells were enriched through magnetic negative selection, after which naive cells were positively selected on CD45RA and the remaining negative fraction served as the memory subset. Blood was obtained by leukapheresis, after which PBMCs were separated by Ficoll-Histopaque density gradient centrifugation and cryopreserved in liquid nitrogen vapor phase. Analytical flow cytometry was used to check the purity and quantity of each magnetically sorted T cell population. Genomic DNA was isolated from each sorted fraction and quantified by UV absorbance on a Nanodrop 2000c. The study at large found these results: Sampling was restricted to blood, and TCR repertoires in tissue are likely to differ from TCR repertoires in blood. Estimated clonotype richness was generally larger for naive than for memory subsets. Pairwise subsampling led to the expectation that sequencing depth would affect the degree of clonotype sharing among donors. Higher generation probabilities were observed for clonotypes shared by all four sorted-subset donors than for non-shared clonotypes. Sharing across several donors was observed for about 5% of naive CD4, 3% to 3.5% of naive CD8, about 2.3% of memory CD4, and roughly 0.4% of memory CD8 clonotypes. The genetic and exposure-history diversity represented was limited by the small number of donors. Incomplete sequencing was indicated by rarefaction of sorted-subset datasets, despite the large sequencing depth.

The V and J segments used are TRBV7-2 and TRBJ2-7, and TRBD1 may be the D gene, going by 7 matching bases. Sequencing was done on a sample of naive CD4+ T cells sorted from blood. In light of the paper, this sample's cell subset or site label describes: CD45RA+ positively selected. This clonotype was sampled from a man aged 18 to 30 in good health. The CDR3 region: CASSGTGVGRNEQYF. The base sequence is TGTGCCAGCAGCGGAACAGGGGTTGGGAGGAATGAGCAGTACTTC.